The clone carrying this T cell receptor (beta chain) came up many times. Its ends do not fully match the called genes, so a read error is possible. TCRdb passed the 5' RACE reads through MiXCR, listing each CDR3 protein once. The sample shows tens of thousands of distinct CDR3 sequences, roughly 5.6% of them seen only once. The sample belongs to a study of neurological immune-mediated disorders. Germline CDR1 is SEHNR and CDR2 is FQNEAQ (reference sequence). The CDR3 contains 15 residues. V usage is TRBV7-9 and J usage is TRBJ1-6; a possible D gene is TRBD1 (5 bases). The sequenced sample was PBMCs. The source of this sequence is a man younger than 35 with multiple sclerosis. In DNA, the CDR3 is TGTGCCAGCAGCTTATCCAGGGTCGGTAATTCACCCCTCAACTTT. Translated, it gives CASSLSRVGNSPLNF.